This TCR beta chain derives from a study of T cell changes during pregnancy in multiple sclerosis. Measured with immunoSEQ multiplex PCR; TCRdb has only the in-frame clones, and not every one. There are 20,000 to 25,000 clones in the sample; roughly 84% occur only once, and 7.5% to 8% lies in the top ten. CDR1 is MDHEN, CDR2 SYDVKM, per germline. Trimming removed 6 bases at V and 0 bases at J, with 15 bases between. CDR3 size: 16 residues. This specimen consisted of CD8+ T cells from peripheral blood mononuclear cells, obtained before pregnancy. The clonotype comes from a female donor with multiple sclerosis, enrolled in a pregnancy study. This rearrangement joins TRBV28 to TRBJ2-1; perhaps TRBD2 as D (6 bases). The DNA for the CDR3 is TGTGCCAGCAGACCCCGGGCGGGGTACTCCTACAATGAGCAGTTCTTC. Amino acid sequence: CASRPRAGYSYNEQFF.